What follows are 29 T cell receptor beta chains derived from one specimen sequenced in a study of T cell responses to AZD1222 COVID-19 vaccine. Libraries were prepared by immunoSEQ multiplex PCR; TCRdb keeps only in-frame clonotypes and omits some of them. The table records 200,000 or so clones, approximately 94% of them present only once. The specimen comprised peripheral blood, sampled 28 days after the second AZD1222 dose. Receptor source: an adult who received the AZD1222 COVID-19 vaccine.

The CDR3 DNA is TGTGCCAGCAGCGTAGGTGGGGCCAGTAACATGAACACTGAAGCTTTCTTT. It translates to CASSVGGASNMNTEAFF. The gene calls are TRBV9 and TRBJ1-1; TRBD1 might be the D (5 bases). This CDR3 has 17 residues. With 0 bases removed from V and 0 bases from J, the gap between germline ends came to 15 bases. Germline CDR1 reads SGDLS; CDR2 reads YYNGEE.

The chain couples TRBV13 to TRBJ2-3; 9 bases agree with TRBD1. The CDR3 covers 15 residues. V was pared by 2 bases and J by 5 bases, with 5 bases of the junction left unmatched. CDR1 PRHDT and CDR2 FYEKMQ come from the germline V gene (reference sequence). In DNA, the CDR3 is TGTGCCAGCAGCTTAAACAGGGGGCGCCGAGATACGCAGTATTTT. Translating gives CASSLNRGRRDTQYF.

The chain joins TRBV9 to TRBJ1-5; D may be TRBD1 (5 bases). Looked up from germline, CDR1 is SGDLS and CDR2 is YYNGEE. Trimming stripped 0 bases from V and 6 bases from J, with 13 bases between. The CDR3 loop spans 15 amino acids. CDR3 sequence reads: CASSVDGVGGQPQHF. CDR3 DNA: TGTGCCAGCAGCGTAGACGGGGTGGGGGGTCAGCCCCAGCATTTT.

The chain uses TRBV28 and TRBJ1-2; TRBD1 aligns across 9 bases. The V gene's germline CDR1 is MDHEN and CDR2 SYDVKM. The CDR3 length is 15 residues. V shed 6 bases and J 7 bases; nucleotides not matched to a gene: 12. The CDR3 DNA sequence: TGTGCCAGCAGCCCCTTGACCGGGACAGGGTTTGGCTACACCTTC. The encoded protein is CASSPLTGTGFGYTF.

The chain recombines TRBV7-3 with TRBJ2-3; 10 bases fit TRBD1. V shed 2 bases and J 4 bases; nucleotides not matched to a gene: 3. The CDR3 has 15 residues. The germline V gene encodes CDR1 SGHTA and CDR2 FQGTGA. As DNA, the CDR3 is TGTGCCAGCAGCTTAGGGACAGGGGAACCAGATACGCAGTATTTT. The encoded protein is CASSLGTGEPDTQYF.

This clone has just one count. V usage is TRBV7-2 and J usage is TRBJ1-1; D is perhaps TRBD1 (5 bases). The ends were cut back, 8 bases at V and 7 bases at J, with 8 bases in the middle. CDR3 size: 10 residues. Germline V CDR1 and CDR2: SGHTA, FQGNSA. CDR3 sequence reads: CASGAGEAFF. CDR3 DNA sequence: TGTGCCAGCGGGGCAGGTGAAGCTTTCTTT. The entire variable domain, with the rest obtained from reference TRBV7-2 and TRBJ1-1, is as follows: GAGVSQSPSNKVTEKGKDVELRCDPISGHTALYWYRQSLGQGLEFLIYFQGNSAPDKSGLPSDRFSAERTGGSVSTLTIQRTQQEDSAVYLCASGAGEAFFGQGTRLTVV.

This clone is a singleton in its sample. The chain has TRBV3-1 (or the pseudogene TRBV3-2) and TRBJ2-2, with D unclear. Trimming shortened V by 2 bases and J by 0 bases, and 7 bases separated the two germline ends. The length of the CDR3 is 15 residues. The germline V gene has CDR1 LGHDT and CDR2 YNNKEL (reference sequence). This CDR3 is CASSQLGANTGELFF. The DNA for the CDR3 is TGTGCCAGCAGCCAACTGGGCGCGAACACCGGGGAGCTGTTTTTT.

Worth noting for this clone: The same CDR3 can be traced to other DNA sequences in this sample. The chain couples TRBV7-9 to TRBJ1-2, with unresolved D. Trimming left V 3 bases short and J 6 bases short, with 8 bases between. The CDR3 covers 12 residues. Germline values: CDR1 SEHNR, CDR2 FQNEAQ (reference sequence). The CDR3 nucleotides are TGTGCCAGCAGCTTCGGAGGAGATGGCTACACCTTC. Translating gives CASSFGGDGYTF.

CDR3 amino acids: CASSWGERQFF. For the CDR3, the DNA is TGTGCCAGCAGTTGGGGGGAGCGGCAGTTCTTC. The V gene is TRBV6-2 or TRBV6-3, the J gene TRBJ2-1; weak D call: TRBD2 (6 bases). V was cut by 4 bases and J by 12 bases, with 10 bases left in between. CDR3 length: 11 residues. The germline CDR1 and CDR2 sequences are MNHEY and SVGEGT.

The rearrangement uses TRBV9 and TRBJ1-1, with D unresolved. V lost 5 bases and J 4 bases, leaving 12 bases between the germline ends. CDR1 is SGDLS and CDR2 is YYNGEE in the germline V gene. The CDR3 is made up of 13 amino acids. CDR3 region: CASSSLFGTEAFF. The CDR3 DNA reads TGTGCCAGCAGTTCACTTTTTGGCACTGAAGCTTTCTTT. The full variable domain, completed using reference TRBV9 and TRBJ1-1, is DSGVTQTPKHLITATGQRVTLRCSPRSGDLSVYWYQQSLDQGLQFLIQYYNGEERAKGNILERFSAQQFPDLHSELNLSSLELGDSALYFCASSSLFGTEAFFGQGTRLTVV.

The chain uses TRBV3-1 (or the pseudogene TRBV3-2) and TRBJ1-1; possibly TRBD1 for D (6 bases). Germline V CDR1 and CDR2: LGHDT, YNNKEL (reference sequence). V lost 5 bases, J lost 7 bases, and 20 bases lay in between. The CDR3 has 15 residues. This CDR3 is CASSYRERGNLEAFF. CDR3 coding DNA: TGTGCCAGCAGCTACAGGGAGAGGGGGAACCTTGAAGCTTTCTTT.

This clone was detected once. A junction boundary mismatches the germline segment, possibly from a read error. The chain employs TRBV12-3 or TRBV12-4 and TRBJ1-1; D is unresolved. This CDR3 region has 11 residues. In nucleotides, the CDR3 is TGTGCCAGCAGTTTAGGCAGGTTGGGGTCCTTT. It specifies CASSLGRLGSF.

Only one count was recorded for this clone. The CDR3 here is CASSPQTSVYEQYF. In DNA form, the CDR3 reads TGTGCCAGCAGCCCCCAGACTAGCGTCTACGAGCAGTACTTC. The gene calls are TRBV9 and TRBJ2-7; 8 bases fit TRBD2. The length of the CDR3 is 14 residues. CDR1 and CDR2 (germline): SGDLS, YYNGEE. J gave up 3 bases and V 4 bases, and 6 bases lay outside the gene matches.

The chain links TRBV7-2 to TRBJ2-1; D is perhaps TRBD2 (6 bases). The CDR3 loop spans 13 amino acids. V was trimmed by 0 bases and J by 10 bases, leaving 10 bases between them. Germline CDR1 SGHTA, CDR2 FQGNSA. As DNA, the CDR3 is TGTGCCAGCAGCTTAGCGCGGGACTCGGAGCAGTTCTTC. This encodes CASSLARDSEQFF.

This chain joins TRBV3-1 (or the pseudogene TRBV3-2) and TRBJ1-2; no definite D call. This CDR3 region has 16 residues. The V gene's germline CDR1 is LGHDT and CDR2 YNNKEL (reference sequence). V was shortened by 6 bases and J by 6 bases, with 23 bases between the two germline ends. CDR3 region: CASRATVPPQRDGYTF. The DNA for the CDR3 is TGTGCCAGCAGAGCCACAGTCCCACCCCAGAGGGATGGCTACACCTTC.

This clone was detected once. CDR3 bases: TGTGCCAGCAGCTTAGTTAGGGGCCCAGAATCACCCCTCCACTTT. Protein sequence: CASSLVRGPESPLHF. This sequence joins TRBV11-2 and TRBJ1-6; D perhaps matches TRBD1 (5 bases). V shed 1 base and J shed 10 bases, with 14 bases lying between them. The CDR3 length is 15 residues. Per germline, CDR1 SGHAT and CDR2 FQNNGV. Using reference TRBV11-2 and TRBJ1-6 for the parts outside the CDR3, the full variable domain is EAGVAQSPRYKIIEKRQSVAFWCNPISGHATLYWYQQILGQGPKLLIQFQNNGVVDDSQLPKDRFSAERLKGVDSTLKIQPAKLEDSAVYLCASSLVRGPESPLHFGNGTRLTVT.

The rearrangement joins TRBV27 to TRBJ2-2; the D is unclear. CDR3 length: 11 amino acids. Germline values: CDR1 MNHEY, CDR2 SMNVEV (reference sequence). V lost 8 bases, J lost 3 bases, and 4 bases lay in between. CDR3 amino acids: CASRYTGELFF. The CDR3 bases are TGTGCCAGCCGCTACACCGGGGAGCTGTTTTTT.

The V and J genes are TRBV9 and TRBJ2-7; D gene uncertain. The germline CDR1 and CDR2 sequences are SGDLS and YYNGEE. V lost 4 bases to trimming and J lost 2 bases, with 10 bases between them. CDR3 length equals 13 residues. The CDR3, as DNA: TGTGCCAGCAGCCCCTCCGGGCCCTACGAGCAGTACTTC. The encoded protein is CASSPSGPYEQYF.

The J gene is TRBJ2-2, the V gene TRBV9; maybe TRBD2 (5 bases). V lost 0 bases, J lost 3 bases, and 9 bases lay in between. The germline gives CDR1 SGDLS, CDR2 YYNGEE. The CDR3 loop spans 15 amino acids. This CDR3 is CASSVGRGYTGELFF. The CDR3 DNA is TGTGCCAGCAGCGTAGGGCGAGGGTACACCGGGGAGCTGTTTTTT.

This clone was counted only a few times. The genes are TRBV27 and TRBJ1-5; 12 bases fit TRBD1. With V trimmed by 5 bases and J by 6 bases, 8 bases remained unmatched. The CDR3 length is 16 residues. In germline, CDR1 is MNHEY, CDR2 SMNVEV (reference sequence). The CDR3 sequence: CASSRGTGGVIQPQHF. The DNA for the CDR3 is TGTGCCAGCAGTCGCGGGACAGGGGGCGTGATTCAGCCCCAGCATTTT.

This chain joins TRBV2 and TRBJ2-5; the match to TRBD2 covers 8 bases. CDR1 and CDR2 (germline): SNHLY, FYNNEI. The V segment lost 6 bases and the J segment 2 bases; nucleotides outside the gene matches: 8. There are 15 residues in the CDR3. For the CDR3, the DNA is TGTGCCAGCAGCGGTCAGACTAGCGCACAAGAGACCCAGTACTTC. Its protein product is CASSGQTSAQETQYF.

The J gene is TRBJ2-7, the V gene TRBV7-2; 10 nucleotides agree with TRBD2. Germline V CDR1 and CDR2: SGHTA, FQGNSA. The CDR3 has 16 amino acids. V was clipped by 4 bases and J by 4 bases; unmatched bases: 10. CDR3 loop: CASSYDLAGGSYEQYF. CDR3 nucleotide sequence: TGTGCCAGCAGCTACGACTTAGCGGGGGGTTCGTACGAGCAGTACTTC.

The chain joins TRBV19 to TRBJ1-3, with a weak D call TRBD1 (5 bases). This CDR3 comprises 16 residues. Germline CDR1 and CDR2: LNHDA and SQIVND (reference sequence). The V and J ends lost 6 bases and 4 bases respectively, with 19 bases between them. CDR3 DNA sequence: TGTGCCAGTAGCGGGACGGCGGTCTCGGTCGGAAACACCATATATTTT. It is translated as CASSGTAVSVGNTIYF.

In nucleotides, the CDR3 is TGTGCCAGCAGTGACGACGGTGGAATCTATGGCTACACCTTC. Translation: CASSDDGGIYGYTF. The genes are TRBV6-4 and TRBJ1-2, with D unresolved. From germline, CDR1 is MRHNA and CDR2 SNTAGT. The V end lost 2 bases, the J end lost 4 bases, and 11 bases lay between the germline ends. This CDR3 has 14 amino acids.

The chain employs TRBV12-3 or TRBV12-4 and TRBJ1-2; D unresolved. Trimming left V 4 bases short and J 2 bases short, with 8 bases between. The CDR3 contains 13 residues. CDR3 bases: TGTGCCAGCAGTTCATCCGGGAACTATGGCTACACCTTC. Translating gives CASSSSGNYGYTF.

The gene calls are TRBV15 and TRBJ1-4, with D unclear. Germline V gene sequence: CDR1 LNHNV, CDR2 YYDKDF (reference sequence). The CDR3 spans 13 residues. V was pared by 3 bases and J by 12 bases, with 14 bases between. CDR3 nucleotides: TGTGCCACCAGCAGCGGCCTAGGTTTTGAACTGTTTTTT. Its translation is CATSSGLGFELFF.

This chain links TRBV20-1 with TRBJ1-1; no definite D call. Trimming pared 4 bases from V and 3 bases from J, leaving 3 bases between. Germline assignment: CDR1 DFQATT and CDR2 SNEGSKA (reference sequence). This CDR3 contains 10 residues. CDR3: CSATYTEAFF. CDR3 in DNA: TGCAGTGCTACGTACACTGAAGCTTTCTTT.

V gene TRBV28 combines with J gene TRBJ1-2; 8 bases line up with TRBD1. The ends lost 5 bases at V and 8 bases at J; junction bases unmatched: 10. Germline CDR1 MDHEN, CDR2 SYDVKM. The CDR3 has 14 residues. The CDR3 sequence is CASSPSDRVGGYTF. In nucleotides, the CDR3 is TGTGCCAGCAGTCCCTCGGACAGGGTGGGCGGCTACACCTTC.

This clone has just one count. The V call is TRBV6-4, the J call TRBJ1-5; 10 bases line up with TRBD1. CDR1 MRHNA and CDR2 SNTAGT come from the germline V gene. Trimming took 3 bases from V and 7 from J; bases not matched to a gene: 15. This CDR3 is built from 18 residues. The CDR3 loop reads CASSDYLRQGAPRQPQHF. The CDR3 nucleotides read TGTGCCAGCAGTGATTATCTTAGACAGGGGGCGCCGAGGCAGCCCCAGCATTTT.